These 27 T cell receptor beta chains share one sample of origin, sequenced in a study of cytomegalovirus exposure and HLA in healthy donors. The PCR used 60 Vbeta and 13 Jbeta primers. Clones were read by immunoSEQ multiplex PCR, and TCRdb kept only the in-frame ones, dropping some. Here the sample table reports about 55,000 clones. The sequenced material came from PBMCs. Source of these receptors: a man between 50 and 59 years old in good health and CMV-seropositive.

The chain carries TRBV9 and TRBJ2-1, with 8 bases fitting TRBD2. This CDR3 spans 14 amino acids. Per the germline V gene, CDR1 is SGDLS and CDR2 is YYNGEE. J was trimmed by 2 bases and V by 6 bases; bases with no gene match: 4. The CDR3 DNA reads TGTGCCAGCAAAGGGCGGGGGGCCTACAATGAGCAGTTCTTC. This codes for CASKGRGAYNEQFF.

V usage is TRBV4-3 and J usage is TRBJ2-3; 9 positions agree with TRBD2. The CDR3 contains 14 residues. The V segment lost 4 bases and the J segment 6 bases; nucleotides outside the gene matches: 5. CDR1 and CDR2 (germline): LGHNA, YSLEER. The DNA for the CDR3 is TGCGCCAGCAGCCTGGGACTAGCCGTGGATACGCAGTATTTT. It yields the protein CASSLGLAVDTQYF.

This chain links TRBV9 with TRBJ2-1; 8 bases align to TRBD2. The CDR3 consists of 16 residues. V dropped 4 bases and J dropped 4; count of bases not matched to a gene: 10. Germline lookup yields CDR1 SGDLS and CDR2 YYNGEE. This CDR3 is CASSQGLDGLYNEQFF. The CDR3 DNA sequence: TGTGCCAGCAGCCAGGGACTAGATGGGTTATACAATGAGCAGTTCTTC.

V gene TRBV14 combines with J gene TRBJ2-7, with 8 bases matching TRBD1. This CDR3 comprises 16 residues. The ends lost 1 base at V and 6 bases at J; junction bases unmatched: 11. Looked up from germline, CDR1 is SGHDN and CDR2 is FVKESK. The CDR3 DNA reads as TGTGCCAGCAGCCAAGTCCTGGCAGGGGGCGCGGGCGAGCAGTACTTC. The encoded protein is CASSQVLAGGAGEQYF.

The chain links TRBV6-1 to TRBJ1-2; D uncertain. CDR3 length: 13 amino acids. CDR1 is MNHNS, CDR2 SASEGT, per germline. The ends were cut back, 6 bases at V and 4 bases at J, with 12 bases in the middle. CDR3 region: CASRYEGIYGYTF. The DNA of the CDR3 is TGTGCCAGCAGATACGAGGGCATCTATGGCTACACCTTC.

The CDR3 protein is CASSQAEGSISGNTIYF. The CDR3 coding sequence is TGTGCCAGCAGCCAAGCCGAGGGCTCAATCTCTGGAAACACCATATATTTT. The chain couples TRBV4-2 to TRBJ1-3, with D uncertain. CDR1 and CDR2 (germline): LGHNA, YNFKEQ. V was clipped by 1 base and J by 0 bases, with 13 bases between them. This CDR3 is 17 amino acids long.

The chain links TRBV30 to TRBJ2-7; the match to TRBD1 covers 8 bases. The V and J ends lost 0 bases and 9 bases, in that order; junction bases with no gene match: 10. This CDR3 region has 14 residues. Per germline, CDR1 GTSNPN and CDR2 SVGIG (reference sequence). CDR3 nucleotide sequence: TGTGCCTGGAGTGTCTTTGGACAGGGAACCCTGCAGTACTTC. This sequence encodes CAWSVFGQGTLQYF.

In DNA form, the CDR3 reads TGTGCCAGCAGCCCGGCTAGCGGGAGCACAGATACGCAGTATTTT. Translation: CASSPASGSTDTQYF. This chain links TRBV9 with TRBJ2-3; 8 bases line up with TRBD2. V gave up 4 bases and J gave up 0 bases; unmatched junction bases: 4. Germline V gene sequence: CDR1 SGDLS, CDR2 YYNGEE. The CDR3 has 15 amino acids.

This chain links TRBV27 with TRBJ2-3, with 9 bases matching TRBD1. This CDR3 is 14 amino acids long. Germline V gives CDR1 MNHEY, CDR2 SMNVEV (reference sequence). J gave up 3 bases and V 5 bases, and 3 bases lay outside the gene matches. CDR3 protein: CASSLTGGTDTQYF. The CDR3, as DNA: TGTGCCAGCAGTCTGACAGGGGGTACAGATACGCAGTATTTT.

The chain joins TRBV5-1 to TRBJ2-1; D may be TRBD1 (6 bases). From germline, CDR1 is SGHRS and CDR2 YFSETQ. This CDR3 has 14 residues. V lost 0 bases, J lost 10 bases, and 14 bases lay in between. CDR3: CASSLELGTLEQFF. For the CDR3, the DNA is TGCGCCAGCAGCTTGGAGTTAGGGACACTGGAGCAGTTCTTC.

The rearrangement joins TRBV19 to TRBJ2-3, with D perhaps TRBD1 (6 bases). Germline V gene lookup returns CDR1 LNHDA and CDR2 SQIVND (reference sequence). Trimming removed 2 bases from V and 3 bases from J, with 21 bases in between. This CDR3 comprises 18 residues. DNA of the CDR3: TGTGCCAGTAGTATACTATTCGGACAGACGAGAGGGACAGATACGCAGTATTTT. Amino acid sequence: CASSILFGQTRGTDTQYF.

The chain is built from TRBV7-9 and TRBJ2-7; 10 bases are a match to TRBD2. With 5 bases clipped from V and 9 bases from J, the junction kept 13 bases outside the gene matches. The length of the CDR3 is 15 residues. In germline, CDR1 is SEHNR, CDR2 FQNEAQ (reference sequence). In DNA form, the CDR3 reads TGTGCCAGCAGCCCCCCGCTAGCGGGAGCCCCCCTGCAGTACTTC. This codes for CASSPPLAGAPLQYF.

This rearrangement joins TRBV5-1 to TRBJ2-3; 9 bases map to TRBD1. This CDR3 comprises 17 residues. Germline-derived CDR1 and CDR2 are SGHRS and YFSETQ. The junction had 9 bases not matched to a gene; V was cut back by 4 bases and J by 0 bases. The CDR3 reads CASSPLTGGTSTDTQYF. In nucleotides, the CDR3 is TGCGCCAGCAGCCCACTGACAGGGGGTACCAGCACAGATACGCAGTATTTT.

This chain links TRBV6-4 with TRBJ2-3; TRBD2 matches at 8 bases. The CDR3 loop spans 15 amino acids. The V gene end was trimmed by 4 bases and the J gene end by 3 bases; junction bases not matched to a gene: 6. CDR1 is MRHNA and CDR2 is SNTAGT in the germline V gene. The CDR3 nucleotides read TGTGCCAGCAGTGCCGGTAGCGGGGAAACAGATACGCAGTATTTT. This sequence encodes CASSAGSGETDTQYF.

The chain couples TRBV6-5 to TRBJ2-7; 9 nucleotides match TRBD2. V gave up 4 bases and J gave up 3 bases; unmatched junction bases: 4. The CDR3 has 14 residues. Germline V gene data show CDR1 as MNHEY and CDR2 as SVGAGI. The CDR3 region is CASSSIAGVYEQYF. CDR3 nucleotides: TGTGCCAGCAGTTCGATAGCGGGAGTCTACGAGCAGTACTTC.

The J gene is TRBJ2-1, the V gene TRBV25-1, with D tentatively TRBD1 (6 bases). The ends were cut back, 1 base at V and 5 bases at J, with 12 bases in the middle. In germline, CDR1 is MGHDK, CDR2 SYGVNS. This CDR3 is 15 amino acids long. The CDR3 here is CASSESLAGDNEQFF. DNA of the CDR3: TGTGCCAGCAGTGAATCTCTGGCAGGGGACAATGAGCAGTTCTTC.

V usage is TRBV5-4 and J usage is TRBJ2-4, with a possible D match to TRBD2 (6 bases). Trimming left V 3 bases short and J 12 bases short, with 13 bases between. The CDR3 consists of 12 residues. In germline, CDR1 is SGHNT, CDR2 YYREEE (reference sequence). The CDR3 DNA is TGTGCCAGCAGCTCGCAAAGGGGAGGTCAGTACTTC. Protein product: CASSSQRGGQYF.

CDR3 amino acids: CASSQDRGGRDTIYF. CDR3 DNA sequence: TGCGCCAGCAGCCAAGATCGAGGGGGAAGGGACACCATATATTTT. The chain uses TRBV4-3 and TRBJ1-3; a weak D match, TRBD1 (6 bases). The germline V gene encodes CDR1 LGHNA and CDR2 YSLEER. V shed 0 bases and J shed 8 bases, with 14 bases lying between them. CDR3 length: 15 residues.

The J gene is TRBJ2-7, the V gene TRBV28; D is unclear. This CDR3 contains 15 residues. The germline CDR1 and CDR2 sequences are MDHEN and SYDVKM. V was shortened by 3 bases and J by 0 bases, with 12 bases between the two germline ends. The CDR3 protein is CASSFIFTSSYEQYF. In DNA form, the CDR3 reads TGTGCCAGCAGTTTTATCTTTACGAGCTCCTACGAGCAGTACTTC.

This chain uses TRBV6-6 with TRBJ2-4, with 7 bases matching TRBD1. Germline V gene sequence: CDR1 MNHNY, CDR2 SVGAGI (reference sequence). CDR3 size: 14 residues. After removal of 4 bases from V and 4 bases from J, the junction contained 4 bases not matched to a gene. CDR3 region: CASSWGQQKNIQYF. CDR3 sequence (DNA): TGTGCCAGCAGTTGGGGACAGCAAAAAAACATTCAGTACTTC.

The chain has TRBV7-2 and TRBJ1-6, with 7 positions matching TRBD1. The J segment lost 7 bases and the V segment lost 1 base, leaving 4 bases of the junction unmatched. The CDR3 has 15 amino acids. CDR1 is SGHTA, CDR2 FQGNSA, per germline. In DNA form, the CDR3 reads TGTGCCAGCAGCTTAGAGAGGGGGCGCAATTCACCCCTCCACTTT. This translates into CASSLERGRNSPLHF.

The chain employs TRBV7-4 and TRBJ2-1; 8 bases align to TRBD2. Germline V gene lookup returns CDR1 SGHVT and CDR2 SQSDAQ. CDR3 size: 16 residues. The junction had 9 bases not matched to a gene; V was cut back by 1 base and J by 7 bases. Here the CDR3 reads CASSLGTSGALNEQFF. The CDR3 nucleotides are TGTGCCAGCAGCTTAGGCACTAGCGGAGCTCTGAATGAGCAGTTCTTC.

The rearrangement uses TRBV2 and TRBJ2-6, with a tentative D call TRBD1 (6 bases). The V end was cut by 7 bases, the J end by 0 bases, with 13 bases between. Germline-derived CDR1 and CDR2 are SNHLY and FYNNEI. The CDR3 has 16 amino acids. The chain's CDR3 is CASTQGMGSGANVLTF. CDR3 nucleotides: TGTGCCAGCACCCAGGGGATGGGCTCTGGGGCCAACGTCCTGACTTTC.

V and J are TRBV9 and TRBJ2-3; TRBD2 agrees at 10 bases. This CDR3 region has 15 residues. Losses at the gene ends were 6 bases for V and 2 bases for J; bases not matched to a gene: 6. CDR1 and CDR2 from the germline V gene are SGDLS and YYNGEE. CDR3 bases: TGTGCCAGCAACAAAGCGGGAGGGTTCACAGATACGCAGTATTTT. Translation: CASNKAGGFTDTQYF. Using reference TRBV9 and TRBJ2-3 for the parts outside the CDR3, the full variable domain is DSGVTQTPKHLITATGQRVTLRCSPRSGDLSVYWYQQSLDQGLQFLIQYYNGEERAKGNILERFSAQQFPDLHSELNLSSLELGDSALYFCASNKAGGFTDTQYFGPGTRLTVL.

The chain links TRBV30 to TRBJ1-3; 9 bases are a match to TRBD1. The length of the CDR3 is 16 residues. Germline CDR1 is GTSNPN and CDR2 is SVGIG (reference sequence). V was pared by 3 bases and J by 2 bases, with 8 bases of the junction left unmatched. The CDR3 nucleotides read TGTGCCTGGAGAGTTCCCGGGACAGGGACTGGAAACACCATATATTTT. Amino acid sequence: CAWRVPGTGTGNTIYF.

The CDR3 spells CASSPQNNYGYTF. The CDR3 DNA sequence: TGTGCCAGCAGCCCCCAGAATAACTATGGCTACACCTTC. V usage is TRBV11-2 and J usage is TRBJ1-2; no definite D call. Trimming shortened V by 5 bases and J by 1 base, and 8 bases separated the two germline ends. Per germline, CDR1 SGHAT and CDR2 FQNNGV. The length of the CDR3 is 13 residues.

The chain employs TRBV25-1 and TRBJ1-2; no definite D call. Germline V lookup: CDR1 MGHDK, CDR2 SYGVNS. Trimming shortened V by 5 bases and J by 3 bases, and 13 bases separated the two germline ends. The CDR3 consists of 14 residues. The CDR3 protein is CASSFGRSHYGYTF. In DNA, the CDR3 is TGTGCCAGCAGTTTCGGCAGGTCCCACTATGGCTACACCTTC.